This TCR beta chain was identified during a study of blood T cell repertoires in COVID-19. Study at large: Samples taken during acute and convalescent COVID-19 were collected in the United States, Italy and Spain.

Using immunoSEQ multiplex PCR, the repertoire was profiled, and TCRdb retains in-frame clones only, with some absent. The sample carries under 150,000 clones, 60% to 80% recorded once. Sequencing used peripheral blood. The TCR sequence derives from a woman aged 50 to 65 with active or convalescent COVID-19.

The CDR3 sequence: CAWTGGFAGANVLTF. In nucleotides, the CDR3 is TGTGCCTGGACAGGGGGCTTCGCTGGGGCCAACGTCCTGACTTTC. V gene TRBV30 combines with J gene TRBJ2-6; 8 nucleotides align to TRBD1. The CDR3 runs to 15 residues. CDR1 and CDR2 (germline): GTSNPN, SVGIG (reference sequence). V shed 4 bases, J shed 2 bases, and the junction held 4 bases outside the gene matches. Drawing the rest from reference TRBV30 and TRBJ2-6, the complete variable domain is SQTIHQWPATLVQPVGSPLSLECTVEGTSNPNLYWYRQAAGRGLQLLFYSVGIGQISSEVPQNLSASRPQDRQFILSSKKLLLSDSGFYLCAWTGGFAGANVLTFGAGSRLTVL.